This T cell receptor (beta chain) was profiled in a study of T cell responses to AZD1222 COVID-19 vaccine. Study-wide results and limits: Mostly white British, mostly female donors; authors suggested clonal diversity may be underestimated. Just 5 to 7 people given AZD1222 tested seropositive at baseline.

Clones were sequenced by immunoSEQ multiplex PCR, and TCRdb holds only the in-frame ones, with some missing. The sample includes under 150,000 clones, roughly 92% of them seen just once. Second-dose timings of about 4 or about 12 weeks were pooled. Germline loops: CDR1 MNHEY, CDR2 SMNVEV (reference sequence). This CDR3 comprises 15 residues. V shed 3 bases, J shed 8 bases, and the junction held 6 bases outside the gene matches. Notes on this clone: The target antigen is unknown.

Source: peripheral blood, taken 28 days after the second AZD1222 dose. The sequence was obtained from an adult who received the AZD1222 COVID-19 vaccine. The chain is built from TRBV27 and TRBJ1-4; 10 nucleotides match TRBD1. The CDR3: CASSFRDRGGEKLFF. The CDR3 DNA reads TGTGCCAGCAGTTTCCGGGACAGGGGAGGAGAAAAACTGTTTTTT.